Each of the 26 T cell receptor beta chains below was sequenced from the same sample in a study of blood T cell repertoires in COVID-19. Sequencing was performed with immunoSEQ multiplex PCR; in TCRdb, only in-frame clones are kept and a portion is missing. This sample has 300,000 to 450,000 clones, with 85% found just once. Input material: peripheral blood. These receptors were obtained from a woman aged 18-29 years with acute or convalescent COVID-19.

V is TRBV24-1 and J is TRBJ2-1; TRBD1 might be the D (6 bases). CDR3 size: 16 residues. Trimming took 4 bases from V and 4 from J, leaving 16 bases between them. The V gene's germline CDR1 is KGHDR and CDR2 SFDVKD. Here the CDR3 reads CATSDHNGQRYNEQFF. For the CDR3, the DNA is TGTGCCACCAGTGACCACAACGGACAGAGATACAATGAGCAGTTCTTC.

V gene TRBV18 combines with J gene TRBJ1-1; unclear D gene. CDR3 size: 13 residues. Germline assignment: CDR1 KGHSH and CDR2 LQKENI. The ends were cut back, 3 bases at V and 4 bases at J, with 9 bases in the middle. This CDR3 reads CASSPPGSTEAFF. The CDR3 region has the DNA TGTGCCAGCTCACCCCCGGGGAGCACTGAAGCTTTCTTT. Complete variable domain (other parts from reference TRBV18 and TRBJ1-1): NAGVMQNPRHLVRRRGQEARLRCSPMKGHSHVYWYRQLPEEGLKFMVYLQKENIIDESGMPKERFSAEFPKEGPSILRIQQVVRGDSAAYFCASSPPGSTEAFFGQGTRLTVV.

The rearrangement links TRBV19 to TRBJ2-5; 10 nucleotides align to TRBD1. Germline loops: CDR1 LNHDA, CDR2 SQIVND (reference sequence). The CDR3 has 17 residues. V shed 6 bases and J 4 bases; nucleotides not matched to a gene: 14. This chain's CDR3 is CASSVRPGTGVRETQYF. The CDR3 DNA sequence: TGTGCCAGTAGCGTCCGTCCCGGGACAGGGGTACGAGAGACCCAGTACTTC. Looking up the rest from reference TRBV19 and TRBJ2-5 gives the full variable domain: DGGITQSPKYLFRKEGQNVTLSCEQNLNHDAMYWYRQDPGQGLRLIYYSQIVNDFQKGDIAEGYSVSREKKESFPLTVTSAQKNPTAFYLCASSVRPGTGVRETQYFGPGTRLLVL.

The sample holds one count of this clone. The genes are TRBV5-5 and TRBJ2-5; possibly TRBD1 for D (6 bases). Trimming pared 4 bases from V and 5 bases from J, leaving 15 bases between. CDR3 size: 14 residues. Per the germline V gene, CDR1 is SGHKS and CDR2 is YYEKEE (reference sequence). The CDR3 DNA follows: TGTGCCAGCAGCCCAGGGGTAGTGGCGGAGACCCAGTACTTC. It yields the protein CASSPGVVAETQYF.

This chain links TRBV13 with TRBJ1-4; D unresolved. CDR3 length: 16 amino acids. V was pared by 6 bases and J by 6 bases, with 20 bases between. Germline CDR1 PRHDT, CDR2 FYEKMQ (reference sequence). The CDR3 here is CASSGRRVWGDEKLFF. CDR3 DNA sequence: TGTGCCAGCAGTGGTCGCCGGGTGTGGGGAGATGAAAAACTGTTTTTT. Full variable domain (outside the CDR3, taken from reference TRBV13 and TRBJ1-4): AAGVIQSPRHLIKEKRETATLKCYPIPRHDTVYWYQQGPGQDPQFLISFYEKMQSDKGSIPDRFSAQQFSDYHSELNMSSLELGDSALYFCASSGRRVWGDEKLFFGSGTQLSVL.

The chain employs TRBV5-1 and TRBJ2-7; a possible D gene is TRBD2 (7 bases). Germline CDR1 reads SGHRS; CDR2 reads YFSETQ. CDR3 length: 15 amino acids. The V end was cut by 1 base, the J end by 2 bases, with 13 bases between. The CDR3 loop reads CASSLREGDPYEQYF. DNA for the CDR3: TGCGCCAGCAGCTTGAGGGAGGGGGACCCCTACGAGCAGTACTTC.

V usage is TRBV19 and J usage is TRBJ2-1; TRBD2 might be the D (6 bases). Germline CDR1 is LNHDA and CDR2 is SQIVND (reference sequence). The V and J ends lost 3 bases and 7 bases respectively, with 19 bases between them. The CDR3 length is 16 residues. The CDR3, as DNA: TGTGCCAGTAGTATTTTCTCCCGCGGGGTGGGGAATGAGCAGTTCTTC. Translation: CASSIFSRGVGNEQFF.

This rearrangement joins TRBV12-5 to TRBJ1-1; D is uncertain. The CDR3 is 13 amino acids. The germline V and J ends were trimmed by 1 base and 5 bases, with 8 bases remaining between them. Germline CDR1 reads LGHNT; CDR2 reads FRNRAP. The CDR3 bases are TGTGCTAGTGGTTTGGCACAGTGGACTGAAGCTTTCTTT. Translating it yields CASGLAQWTEAFF. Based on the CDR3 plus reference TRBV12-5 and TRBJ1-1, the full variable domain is DARVTQTPRHKVTEMGQEVTMRCQPILGHNTVFWYRQTMMQGLELLAYFRNRAPLDDSGMPKDRFSAEMPDATLATLKIQPSEPRDSAVYFCASGLAQWTEAFFGQGTRLTVV.

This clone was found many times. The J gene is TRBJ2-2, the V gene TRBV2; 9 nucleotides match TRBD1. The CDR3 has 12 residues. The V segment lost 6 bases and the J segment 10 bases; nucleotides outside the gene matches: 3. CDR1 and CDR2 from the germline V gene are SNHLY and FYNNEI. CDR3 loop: CASRDRGVELFF. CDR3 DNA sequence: TGTGCCAGCAGGGACAGGGGCGTGGAGCTGTTTTTT.

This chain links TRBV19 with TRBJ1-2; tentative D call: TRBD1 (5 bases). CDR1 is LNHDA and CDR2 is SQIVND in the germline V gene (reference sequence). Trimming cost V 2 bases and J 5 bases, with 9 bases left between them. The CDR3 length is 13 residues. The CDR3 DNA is TGTGCCAGTAGTATACCAGGGTGGTATGGCTACACCTTC. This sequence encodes CASSIPGWYGYTF. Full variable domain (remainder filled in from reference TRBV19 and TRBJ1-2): DGGITQSPKYLFRKEGQNVTLSCEQNLNHDAMYWYRQDPGQGLRLIYYSQIVNDFQKGDIAEGYSVSREKKESFPLTVTSAQKNPTAFYLCASSIPGWYGYTFGSGTRLTVV.

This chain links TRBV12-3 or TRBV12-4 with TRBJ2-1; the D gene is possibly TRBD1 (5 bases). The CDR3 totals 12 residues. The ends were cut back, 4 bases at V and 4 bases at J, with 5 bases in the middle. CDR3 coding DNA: TGTGCCAGCAGTTCAGGGTACAATGAGCAGTTCTTC. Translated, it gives CASSSGYNEQFF.

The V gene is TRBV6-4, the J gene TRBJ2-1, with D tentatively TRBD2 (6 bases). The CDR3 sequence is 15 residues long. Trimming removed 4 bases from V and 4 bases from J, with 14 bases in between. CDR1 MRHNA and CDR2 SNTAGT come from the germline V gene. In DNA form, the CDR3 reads TGTGCCAGCAGTGGAGCGGAGGGACCTTACAATGAGCAGTTCTTC. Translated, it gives CASSGAEGPYNEQFF.

DNA of the CDR3: TGCGCCAGCAGCCAAGAATCGGGGGGGTGGGAAAAACTGTTTTTT. Protein sequence: CASSQESGGWEKLFF. The J gene is TRBJ1-4, the V gene TRBV4-1, with D maybe TRBD1 (5 bases). Germline CDR1 and CDR2: MGHRA and YSYEKL. The CDR3 contains 15 residues. V lost 0 bases to trimming and J lost 8 bases, with 13 bases between them.

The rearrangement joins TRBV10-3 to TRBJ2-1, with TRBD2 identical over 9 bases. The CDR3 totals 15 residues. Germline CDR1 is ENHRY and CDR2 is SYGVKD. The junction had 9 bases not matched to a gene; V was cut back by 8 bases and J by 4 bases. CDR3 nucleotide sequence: TGTGCCATCGGGGCCGCGACTAGCGGATACAATGAGCAGTTCTTC. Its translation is CAIGAATSGYNEQFF.

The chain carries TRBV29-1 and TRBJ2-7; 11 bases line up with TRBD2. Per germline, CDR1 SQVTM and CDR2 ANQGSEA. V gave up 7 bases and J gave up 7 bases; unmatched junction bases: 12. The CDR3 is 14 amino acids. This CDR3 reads CSATGTSGVGEQYF. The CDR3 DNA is TGCAGCGCAACCGGGACTAGCGGCGTGGGGGAGCAGTACTTC.

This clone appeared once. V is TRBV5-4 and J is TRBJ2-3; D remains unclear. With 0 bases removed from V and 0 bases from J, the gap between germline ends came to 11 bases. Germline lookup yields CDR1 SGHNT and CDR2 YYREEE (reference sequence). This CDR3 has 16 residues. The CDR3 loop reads CASSLDPRPSTDTQYF. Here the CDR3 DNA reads TGTGCCAGCAGCTTGGATCCTAGACCTAGCACAGATACGCAGTATTTT.

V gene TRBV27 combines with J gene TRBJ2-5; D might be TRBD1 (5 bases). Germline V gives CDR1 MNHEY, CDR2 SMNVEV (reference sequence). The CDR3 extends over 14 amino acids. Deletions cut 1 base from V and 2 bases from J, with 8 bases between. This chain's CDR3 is CASSLWQGQETQYF. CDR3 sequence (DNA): TGTGCCAGCAGTTTATGGCAGGGTCAAGAGACCCAGTACTTC.

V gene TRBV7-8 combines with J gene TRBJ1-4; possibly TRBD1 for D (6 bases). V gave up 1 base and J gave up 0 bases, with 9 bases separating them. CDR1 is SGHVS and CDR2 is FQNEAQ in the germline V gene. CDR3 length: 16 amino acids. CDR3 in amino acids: CASSLEGVATNEKLFF. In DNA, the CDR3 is TGTGCCAGCAGCTTAGAGGGGGTTGCAACTAATGAAAAACTGTTTTTT.

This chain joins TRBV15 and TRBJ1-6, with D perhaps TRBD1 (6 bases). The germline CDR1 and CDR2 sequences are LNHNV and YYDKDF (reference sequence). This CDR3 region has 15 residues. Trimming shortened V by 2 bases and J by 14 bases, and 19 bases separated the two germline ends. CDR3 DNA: TGTGCCACCAGCAGACCCAACCTAACAGGGACCGCCCTCCACTTT. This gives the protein CATSRPNLTGTALHF.

DNA of the CDR3: TGTGCCAGCAGTTTAGTTTCGTCAGAGACCCAGTACTTC. Translating it yields CASSLVSSETQYF. V is TRBV27 and J is TRBJ2-5; D unclear. This CDR3 is 13 amino acids long. Trimming took 2 bases from V and 4 from J, leaving 8 bases between them. CDR1 and CDR2 (germline): MNHEY, SMNVEV (reference sequence).

The CDR3 region has the DNA TGCGCCAGCAGTGATATAGCGGGGTCTGCCGGGGAGCTGTTTTTT. Amino acid sequence: CASSDIAGSAGELFF. The V gene is TRBV10-1, the J gene TRBJ2-2, with TRBD2 matching over 8 bases. CDR1 and CDR2 from the germline V gene are WNHNN and SYGVQD (reference sequence). The CDR3 has 15 amino acids. V lost 3 bases, J lost 6 bases, and 6 bases stayed unmatched.

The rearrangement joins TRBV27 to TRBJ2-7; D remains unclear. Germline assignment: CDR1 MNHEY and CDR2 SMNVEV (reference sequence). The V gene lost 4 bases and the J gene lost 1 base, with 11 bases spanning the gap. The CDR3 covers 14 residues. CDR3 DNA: TGTGCCAGCAGTTCCTTAACTATTTCCTACGAGCAGTACTTC. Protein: CASSSLTISYEQYF.

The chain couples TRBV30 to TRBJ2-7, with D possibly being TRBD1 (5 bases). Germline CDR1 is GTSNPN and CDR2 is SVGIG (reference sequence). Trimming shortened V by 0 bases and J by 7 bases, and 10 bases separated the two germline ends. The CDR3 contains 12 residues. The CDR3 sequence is CAWSVQEQEQYF. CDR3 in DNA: TGTGCCTGGAGTGTACAGGAACAGGAGCAGTACTTC. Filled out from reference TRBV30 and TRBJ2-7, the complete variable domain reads SQTIHQWPATLVQPVGSPLSLECTVEGTSNPNLYWYRQAAGRGLQLLFYSVGIGQISSEVPQNLSASRPQDRQFILSSKKLLLSDSGFYLCAWSVQEQEQYFGPGTRLTVT.

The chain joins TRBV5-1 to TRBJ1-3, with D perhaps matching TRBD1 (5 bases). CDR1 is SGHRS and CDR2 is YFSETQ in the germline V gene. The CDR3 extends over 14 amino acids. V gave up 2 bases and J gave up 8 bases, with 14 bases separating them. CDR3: CASSLLSGLDTIYF. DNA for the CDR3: TGCGCCAGCAGCTTACTCTCAGGGTTGGACACCATATATTTT.

The DNA of the CDR3 is TGTGCCAGCAGTTTACTCGGTACGAACACTGAAGCTTTCTTT. Translation gives CASSLLGTNTEAFF. The genes are TRBV27 and TRBJ1-1, with D uncertain. The CDR3 runs 14 residues. Germline-derived CDR1 and CDR2 are MNHEY and SMNVEV (reference sequence). Trimming stripped 2 bases from V and 1 base from J, with 8 bases between.

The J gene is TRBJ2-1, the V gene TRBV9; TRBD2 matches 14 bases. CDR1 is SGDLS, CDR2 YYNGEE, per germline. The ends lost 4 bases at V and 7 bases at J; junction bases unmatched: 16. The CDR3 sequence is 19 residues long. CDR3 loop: CASSPLSTSGRASRNEQFF. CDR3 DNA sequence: TGTGCCAGCAGCCCACTCTCGACTAGCGGGAGGGCGTCGAGGAATGAGCAGTTCTTC.